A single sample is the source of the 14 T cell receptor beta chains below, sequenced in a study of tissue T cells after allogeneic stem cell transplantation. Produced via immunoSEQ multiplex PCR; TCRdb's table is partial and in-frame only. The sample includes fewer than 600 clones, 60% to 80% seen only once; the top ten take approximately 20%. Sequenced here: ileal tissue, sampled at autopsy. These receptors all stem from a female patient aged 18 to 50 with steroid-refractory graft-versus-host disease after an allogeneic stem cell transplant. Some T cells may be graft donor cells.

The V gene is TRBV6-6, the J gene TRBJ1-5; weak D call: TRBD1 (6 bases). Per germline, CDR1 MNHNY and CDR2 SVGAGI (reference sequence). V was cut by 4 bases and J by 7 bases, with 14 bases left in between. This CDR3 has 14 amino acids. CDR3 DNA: TGTGCCAGCAGTTGTGGGAGGGGGAACCAGCCCCAGCATTTT. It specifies CASSCGRGNQPQHF.

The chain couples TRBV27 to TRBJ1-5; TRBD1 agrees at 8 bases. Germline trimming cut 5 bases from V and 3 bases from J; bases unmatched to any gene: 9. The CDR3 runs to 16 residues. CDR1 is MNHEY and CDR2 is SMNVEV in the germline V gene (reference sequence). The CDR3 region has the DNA TGTGCCAGCAGTCCCAGGGGGCGACTTGACAATCAGCCCCAGCATTTT. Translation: CASSPRGRLDNQPQHF.

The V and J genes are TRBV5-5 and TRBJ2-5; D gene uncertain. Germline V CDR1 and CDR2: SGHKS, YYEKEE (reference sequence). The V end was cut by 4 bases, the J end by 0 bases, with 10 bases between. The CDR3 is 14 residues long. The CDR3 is CASSAGPNQETQYF. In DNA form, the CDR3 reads TGTGCCAGCAGCGCTGGACCGAACCAAGAGACCCAGTACTTC.

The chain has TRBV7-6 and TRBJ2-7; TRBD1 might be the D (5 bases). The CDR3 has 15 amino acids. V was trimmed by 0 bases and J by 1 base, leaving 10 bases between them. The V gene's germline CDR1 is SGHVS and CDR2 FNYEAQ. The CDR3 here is CASSLAPGASYEQYF. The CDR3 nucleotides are TGTGCCAGCAGCTTAGCGCCTGGGGCATCCTACGAGCAGTACTTC.

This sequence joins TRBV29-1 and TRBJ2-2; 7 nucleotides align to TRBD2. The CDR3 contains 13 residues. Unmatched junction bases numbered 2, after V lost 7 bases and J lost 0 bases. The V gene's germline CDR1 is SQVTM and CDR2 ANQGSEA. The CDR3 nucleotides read TGCAGCGGTCGGGAGGCGAACACCGGGGAGCTGTTTTTT. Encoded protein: CSGREANTGELFF.

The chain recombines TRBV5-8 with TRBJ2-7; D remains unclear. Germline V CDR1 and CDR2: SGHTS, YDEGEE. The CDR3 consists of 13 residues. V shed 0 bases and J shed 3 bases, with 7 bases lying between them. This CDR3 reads CASSLGHHYEQYF. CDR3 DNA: TGTGCCAGCAGCTTGGGACACCACTACGAGCAGTACTTC.

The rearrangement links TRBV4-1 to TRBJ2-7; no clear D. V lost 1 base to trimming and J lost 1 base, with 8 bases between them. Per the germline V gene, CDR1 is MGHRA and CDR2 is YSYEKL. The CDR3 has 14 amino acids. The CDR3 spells CASSQGRKSYEQYF. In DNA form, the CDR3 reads TGCGCCAGCAGCCAAGGGAGAAAATCCTACGAGCAGTACTTC.

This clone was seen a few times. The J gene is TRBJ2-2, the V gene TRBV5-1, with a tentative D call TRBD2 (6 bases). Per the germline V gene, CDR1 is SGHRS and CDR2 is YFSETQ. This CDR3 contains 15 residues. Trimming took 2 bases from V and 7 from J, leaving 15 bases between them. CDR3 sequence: CASSFVVRGIGELFF. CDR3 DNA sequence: TGCGCCAGCAGCTTCGTGGTTCGGGGGATCGGGGAGCTGTTTTTT.

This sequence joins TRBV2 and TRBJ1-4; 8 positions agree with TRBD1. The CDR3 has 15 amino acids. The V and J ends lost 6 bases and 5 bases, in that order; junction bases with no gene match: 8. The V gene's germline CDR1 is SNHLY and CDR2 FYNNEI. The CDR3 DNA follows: TGTGCCAGCAGCCTAGGACAGGGCCGAAATGAAAAACTGTTTTTT. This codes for CASSLGQGRNEKLFF.

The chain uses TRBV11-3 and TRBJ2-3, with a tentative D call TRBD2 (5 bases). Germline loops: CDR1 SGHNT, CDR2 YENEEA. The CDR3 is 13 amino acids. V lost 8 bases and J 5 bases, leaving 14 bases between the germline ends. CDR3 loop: CASPSRGRDTQYF. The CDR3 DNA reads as TGTGCCAGCCCCTCGCGCGGGCGAGATACGCAGTATTTT.

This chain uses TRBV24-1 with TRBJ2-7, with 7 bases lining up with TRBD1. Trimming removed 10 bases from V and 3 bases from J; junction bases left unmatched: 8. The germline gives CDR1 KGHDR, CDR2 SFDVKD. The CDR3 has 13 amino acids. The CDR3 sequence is CATATGDHYEQYF. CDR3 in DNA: TGTGCCACAGCCACAGGGGACCACTACGAGCAGTACTTC.

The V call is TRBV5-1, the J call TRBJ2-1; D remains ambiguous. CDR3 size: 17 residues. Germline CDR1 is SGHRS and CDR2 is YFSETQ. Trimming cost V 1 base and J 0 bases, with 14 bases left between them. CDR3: CASSLMALKSSYNEQFF. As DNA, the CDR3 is TGCGCCAGCAGCTTGATGGCACTTAAGAGCTCCTACAATGAGCAGTTCTTC.

CDR3 sequence reads: CATAPRQLILWSSNEQFF. CDR3 bases: TGTGCCACAGCCCCGAGACAGTTAATATTATGGTCGAGCAATGAGCAGTTCTTC. The chain has TRBV19 and TRBJ2-1; TRBD1 might be the D (5 bases). Germline V gene lookup returns CDR1 LNHDA and CDR2 SQIVND (reference sequence). V was cut by 10 bases and J by 6 bases, with 31 bases left in between. The CDR3 is 18 residues long.

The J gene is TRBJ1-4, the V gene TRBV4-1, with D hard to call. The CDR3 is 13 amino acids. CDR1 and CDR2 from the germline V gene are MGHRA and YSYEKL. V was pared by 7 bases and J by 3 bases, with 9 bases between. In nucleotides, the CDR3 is TGCGCCAGCAACCTGGGAGCTAATGAAAAACTGTTTTTT. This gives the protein CASNLGANEKLFF.